A selection of T cell receptor beta chains follows, all from one sample in a study of response to subunit inactivated influenza vaccine. MiXCR, run by TCRdb on the RT-PCR reads, gives a single entry per CDR3 protein. The sample has hundreds of thousands of distinct CDR3 sequences, approximately 7.7% seen once. Sample: PBMCs from blood, taken less than 25 months after vaccination. These receptors all stem from a man between 50 and 69 years old who received an inactivated influenza vaccine. The CDR3 runs from the conserved cysteine through the conserved F or W. The D gene is left open where the match is weak. Only part of the rows carry a size: once, few, many, or a class if the clone is expanded.

TRBJ2-1,.,TRBV10-3,TRBD2,TGTGCCATCAGTGAAGGGACTAGCGGGGTTACGGATGAGCAGTTCTTC,CAISEGTSGVTDEQFF
TRBJ1-4,few,TRBV4-3,.,TGCGCCAGCAGCCAGAGCTCTACCCACAGGGTTCTGTTTTTT,CASSQSSTHRVLFF
TRBJ2-1,many,TRBV12-3/TRBV12-4,TRBD1,TGTGCCAGCAGTGCCGGGACAGGGTACAATGAGCAGTTCTTC,CASSAGTGYNEQFF
TRBJ2-3,few,TRBV7-2,TRBD2,TGTGCCAGCAGCTTAGGCGCGGGGGGTTGGGATACGCAGTATTTT,CASSLGAGGWDTQYF
TRBJ2-6,few,TRBV6-1,.,TGTGCCAGCAGTGAAAGGGTTGGGGCCAACGTCCTGACTTTC,CASSERVGANVLTF
TRBJ2-2,.,TRBV12-3/TRBV12-4,.,TGTGCCAGCAGTTTGGAATTGGCCGGAGGGGACACCGGGGAGCTGTTTTTT,CASSLELAGGDTGELFF
TRBJ2-1,.,TRBV29-1,TRBD2,TGCAGCGTTGTGGCTAGCGGGAGAAATGAGCAGTTCTTC,CSVVASGRNEQFF
TRBJ2-3,.,TRBV24-1,.,TGTGCCACCAGTGATGCTTCAGGGCCAGATACGCAGTATTTT,CATSDASGPDTQYF
TRBJ2-7,many,TRBV11-2,.,TGTGCCAGCAGCTTAGAGTTGGACAGTTCCTACGAGCAGTACTTC,CASSLELDSSYEQYF
TRBJ2-2,.,TRBV5-1,TRBD1,TGCGCCAGCAGCTTCCGGGACAGGGGGCCATCGAACACCGGGGAGCTGTTTTTT,CASSFRDRGPSNTGELFF
TRBJ2-3,.,TRBV5-1,.,TGCGCCAGCACCCTCTGGGGCGGTAACACAGATACGCAGTATTTT,CASTLWGGNTDTQYF
TRBJ2-4,.,TRBV28,TRBD1,TGTGCCAGCAGTCGAGATGGGACAGGCCTAGCCAGGAACATTCAGTACTTC,CASSRDGTGLARNIQYF
TRBJ2-7,few,TRBV12-3/TRBV12-4,TRBD2,TGTGCCAGCAGTACTGCGGGACTAGGGGCCTACGAGCAGTACTTC,CASSTAGLGAYEQYF
TRBJ1-5,few,TRBV6-5,TRBD1,TGTGCCAGCAGCTACCGGACAGGGCCGAATTATAGCAATCAGCCCCAGCATTTT,CASSYRTGPNYSNQPQHF
TRBJ1-6,many,TRBV12-3/TRBV12-4,.,TGTGCCAGCAGGCCGGACAGCCGTATTTCACCCCTCCACTTT,CASRPDSRISPLHF
TRBJ2-2,few,TRBV5-1,.,TGCGCCAGCAGACCCCAGGGAACCGGGGAGCTGTTTTTT,CASRPQGTGELFF
TRBJ1-1,many,TRBV12-3/TRBV12-4,.,TGTGCCAGCAGTCCCCGTCTGAGGGGCACTGAAGCTTTCTTT,CASSPRLRGTEAFF
TRBJ2-1,few,TRBV10-3,TRBD2,TGTGCCACCCTACTAGCGGGGTACAATGAGCAGTTCTTC,CATLLAGYNEQFF
TRBJ2-7,.,TRBV6-2/TRBV6-3,.,TGTGCCAGCAGTTACTGGACTTCCCACCTCCCCGACGAGCAGTACTTC,CASSYWTSHLPDEQYF
TRBJ1-1,.,TRBV29-1,.,TGCAGCGTTCCCCGGACCTTTGAAGCTTTCTTT,CSVPRTFEAFF
TRBJ2-4,many,TRBV5-1,TRBD1,TGCGCCAGCAGACGGGACAGCAAAAACATTCAGTACTTC,CASRRDSKNIQYF
TRBJ2-5,few,TRBV20-1,.,TGCAGTGCTAGAGACTATATGCGAGGCAGGCAAGAGACCCAGTACTTC,CSARDYMRGRQETQYF
TRBJ2-7,few,TRBV28,TRBD1,TGTGCCAGCACTCCGGACAGGGGGCGCGTCGAGCAGTACTTC,CASTPDRGRVEQYF
TRBJ1-5,few,TRBV5-1,TRBD1,TGCGCCAGCAGCCCCAATCAGGGGGGTCAGCCCCAGCATTTT,CASSPNQGGQPQHF
TRBJ2-1,few,TRBV12-3/TRBV12-4,TRBD1,TGTGCCATACGGGGCAGGGACAGGGATGAGCAGTTCTTC,CAIRGRDRDEQFF
TRBJ1-2,.,TRBV20-1,.,TGCAGTGCTAGTAAAGGGGTTGGTGGCTACACCTTC,CSASKGVGGYTF
TRBJ2-7,.,TRBV7-9,.,TGTGCCAGCAGAAACAATCCCTACGAGCAGTACTTC,CASRNNPYEQYF
TRBJ2-5,.,TRBV6-1,TRBD1,TGTGCCAGCGGGACAGTTTTTTCAGAGACCCAGTACTTC,CASGTVFSETQYF
TRBJ1-5,few,TRBV6-5,.,TGTGCCAGCAGTTACTCGAGCCGGCAGCAGAATCAGCCCCAGCATTTT,CASSYSSRQQNQPQHF
TRBJ1-1,.,TRBV28,.,TGTGCCAGCAGGACCGGGACTGCGCGAACTGAAGCTTTCTTT,CASRTGTARTEAFF
TRBJ2-1,many,TRBV28,.,TGTGCCAGCATCGGGACACAGGAAAACAATGAGCAGTTCTTC,CASIGTQENNEQFF
TRBJ2-1,few,TRBV4-2,.,TGTGCCAGCAGCAAACAGGGAAACTACAATGAGCAGTTCTTC,CASSKQGNYNEQFF
TRBJ2-7,few,TRBV7-2,.,TGTGCCAACAATTGGCAGGGGCCCTCCTACGAGCAGTACTTC,CANNWQGPSYEQYF
TRBJ1-5,.,TRBV18,.,TGTGCCAGCTCACCAAGACAGATTGATAGCAATCAGCCCCAGCATTTT,CASSPRQIDSNQPQHF
TRBJ2-7,many,TRBV3-1,.,TGTGCCAGCAGCCAAGGCCGATCAAGGGGCTACGAGCAGTACTTC,CASSQGRSRGYEQYF
TRBJ2-7,many,TRBV10-3,TRBD1,TGTGCCACCGGCGGGACAGGGGATCCTCTAACCTACGAGCAGTACTTC,CATGGTGDPLTYEQYF
TRBJ2-3,few,TRBV2,TRBD2,TGTGCCAGCAGTGAAGCTTTGCTAGCGGGGGCAGATACGCAGTATTTT,CASSEALLAGADTQYF
TRBJ1-6,few,TRBV18,TRBD1,TGTGCCAGCTCACTCCTAGGGACAGGCGAAAATTCACCCCTCCACTTT,CASSLLGTGENSPLHF
TRBJ2-5,few,TRBV6-5,TRBD2,TGTGCCAGCAGTAACAAGGGGACTAGCGCCCAAGAGACCCAGTACTTC,CASSNKGTSAQETQYF
TRBJ2-4,few,TRBV15,.,TGTGCCACCCCACCTACGCGGGACGGGAAAAACATTCAGTACTTC,CATPPTRDGKNIQYF
TRBJ2-1,.,TRBV20-1,TRBD2,TGCAGTGCTAGTTGGGCTAGCGGGGGCCATTACAATGAGCAGTTCTTC,CSASWASGGHYNEQFF
TRBJ1-5,few,TRBV4-2,.,TGTGCCAGCAGCCAAGTCAGTCGCAGCAATCAGCCCCAGCATTTT,CASSQVSRSNQPQHF